This record concerns one T cell receptor (beta chain) sequence. Antigen unknown. Sequencing ends 3 residues short of the CDR3 end; the germline J gene provides the rest. Per the germline V gene, CDR1 is SEHNR and CDR2 is FQNEAQ (reference sequence). The CDR3 sequence is 14 residues long. V was cut by 1 base and J by 6 bases, with 13 bases left in between. Measured with immunoSEQ multiplex PCR; TCRdb has only the in-frame clones, and not every one. The listing records 30,000 to 45,000 clones. These data originate in a study of T cells in women clearing cervical HPV infection. Study information: Cases' blood sampling followed lesion detection by median roughly 160 days (90 to 200).

Study-wide findings and caveats: Associations may precede or follow infection; HPV-specific or memory T cells were not isolated.

Sequencing input: blood buffy coat. The source is a woman aged 18 to 69 with a cervical HPV16 infection that either progressed to CIN3+ or cleared (not recorded which). The chain recombines TRBV7-9 with TRBJ2-7, with a weak D call TRBD2 (7 bases). The CDR3 DNA, read in part, is TGTGCCAGCAGCTTAGGGCAGGGGAGGGTCGAG. Its protein is CASSLGQGRVE. The full CDR3 protein is CASSLGQGRVEQYF. The whole variable domain, filled in from reference TRBV7-9 and TRBJ2-7, reads DTGVSQNPRHKITKRGQNVTFRCDPISEHNRLYWYRQTLGQGPEFLTYFQNEAQLEKSRLLSDRFSAERPKGSFSTLEIQRTEQGDSAMYLCASSLGQGRVEQYFGPGTRLTVT.